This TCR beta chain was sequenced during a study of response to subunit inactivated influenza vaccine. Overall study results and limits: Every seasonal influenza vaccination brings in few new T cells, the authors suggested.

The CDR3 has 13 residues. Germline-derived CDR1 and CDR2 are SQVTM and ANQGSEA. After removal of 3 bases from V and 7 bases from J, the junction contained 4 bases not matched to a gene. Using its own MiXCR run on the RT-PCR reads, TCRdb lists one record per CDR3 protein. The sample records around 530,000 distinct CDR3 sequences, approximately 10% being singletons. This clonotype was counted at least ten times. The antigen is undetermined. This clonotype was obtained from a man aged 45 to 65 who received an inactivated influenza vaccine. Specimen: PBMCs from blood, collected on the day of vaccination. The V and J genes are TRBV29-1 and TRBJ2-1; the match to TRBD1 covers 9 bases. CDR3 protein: CSVDLGTGNEQFF. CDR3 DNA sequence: TGCAGCGTTGACCTCGGGACAGGGAATGAGCAGTTCTTC.